What follows are 15 T cell receptor beta chains derived from one specimen sequenced in a study of identical twins. TCRdb re-derived calls from the 5' RACE reads in MiXCR, one entry per CDR3 protein. The sample shows about 220,000 distinct CDR3 sequences, 7% to 8.5% of them seen only once. The same data also went into a second study, on yellow fever vaccine responses in identical twins.

Specimen: CD8+ T cells sorted from blood. These receptors all come from a woman between 18 and 29 years old in good health.

The V and J genes are TRBV3-1 and TRBJ2-3; the match to TRBD2 covers 14 bases. This CDR3 is built from 18 residues. CDR1 LGHDT and CDR2 YNNKEL come from the germline V gene (reference sequence). The junction had 10 bases not matched to a gene; V was cut back by 8 bases and J by 0 bases. DNA for the CDR3: TGTGCCAGCTGTGGACTAGCGGGGGGTGATACCAGCACAGATACGCAGTATTTT. It yields the protein CASCGLAGGDTSTDTQYF.

This clonotype was counted many times. The gene calls are TRBV5-1 and TRBJ2-5, with TRBD2 matching 7 bases. With V trimmed by 0 bases and J by 4 bases, 3 bases remained unmatched. The length of the CDR3 is 14 residues. Germline-derived CDR1 and CDR2 are SGHRS and YFSETQ. The CDR3 is CASSLVLAGETQYF. The CDR3 nucleotides are TGCGCCAGCAGCTTGGTATTAGCGGGAGAGACCCAGTACTTC.

In its sample, this clonotype was seen a few times. This chain joins TRBV5-1 and TRBJ1-1; perhaps TRBD1 as D (6 bases). CDR1 is SGHRS and CDR2 is YFSETQ in the germline V gene. Trimming took 4 bases from V and 1 from J, leaving 11 bases between them. CDR3 size: 14 residues. CDR3: CASSINRENTEAFF. As DNA, the CDR3 is TGCGCCAGCAGCATCAACAGGGAGAACACTGAAGCTTTCTTT.

CDR3: CASTKGGEAQHF. CDR3 DNA sequence: TGTGCCAGCACCAAAGGAGGGGAGGCCCAGCATTTT. The chain uses TRBV7-9 and TRBJ1-5, with D possibly TRBD1 on 5 matching bases. This CDR3 comprises 12 residues. From germline, CDR1 is SEHNR and CDR2 FQNEAQ (reference sequence). V was trimmed by 7 bases and J by 11 bases, leaving 15 bases between them.

This clonotype was seen ten or more times. The CDR3 DNA is TGCAGCGTTCGATCCGGGGACCCCAGGGGTGAGCAGTTCTTC. It is translated as CSVRSGDPRGEQFF. This chain links TRBV29-1 with TRBJ2-1, with TRBD1 as a possible D gene (6 bases). Trimming stripped 5 bases from V and 9 bases from J, with 20 bases between. The germline V gene has CDR1 SQVTM and CDR2 ANQGSEA. The CDR3 runs 14 residues.

The rearrangement uses TRBV5-4 and TRBJ1-1, with 7 bases lining up with TRBD1. J gave up 10 bases and V 0 bases, and 3 bases lay outside the gene matches. Germline loops: CDR1 SGHNT, CDR2 YYREEE (reference sequence). This CDR3 region has 12 residues. CDR3 nucleotide sequence: TGTGCCAGCAGCTTGGGACAGGGAGTAGCTTTCTTT. Protein product: CASSLGQGVAFF.

The chain links TRBV11-3 to TRBJ2-3; D is unclear. V lost 2 bases to trimming and J lost 1 base, with 10 bases between them. The CDR3 has 15 amino acids. Germline V gives CDR1 SGHNT, CDR2 YENEEA. The CDR3 is CASSLYSGGTDTQYF. The CDR3 bases are TGTGCCAGCAGCTTATACAGTGGTGGCACAGATACGCAGTATTTT.

V and J are TRBV10-3 and TRBJ1-2; no clear D gene. The CDR3 runs 11 residues. Trimming shortened V by 4 bases and J by 10 bases, and 10 bases separated the two germline ends. Germline values: CDR1 ENHRY, CDR2 SYGVKD. For the CDR3, the DNA is TGTGCCATCAGTGTCAGATGGGTCTACACCTTC. The encoded protein is CAISVRWVYTF.

The genes are TRBV3-1 and TRBJ1-3; 9 bases match TRBD1. This CDR3 comprises 17 residues. V shed 5 bases and J 3 bases; nucleotides not matched to a gene: 11. Germline CDR1 reads LGHDT; CDR2 reads YNNKEL (reference sequence). This CDR3 reads CASSALWDRVDGNTIYF. In nucleotides, the CDR3 is TGTGCCAGCAGCGCCTTATGGGACAGGGTCGATGGAAACACCATATATTTT.

This clonotype turned up a few times. The chain uses TRBV3-1 and TRBJ2-1; 9 positions match TRBD1. The CDR3 covers 15 residues. Losses at the gene ends were 4 bases for V and 7 bases for J; bases not matched to a gene: 8. Germline V CDR1 and CDR2: LGHDT, YNNKEL (reference sequence). CDR3 in amino acids: CASSPRDRVLNEQFF. CDR3 coding DNA: TGTGCCAGCAGCCCCCGGGACAGGGTTTTGAATGAGCAGTTCTTC.

This clonotype was counted only a few times. The chain has TRBV14 and TRBJ2-1; TRBD2 agrees at 11 bases. Germline V lookup: CDR1 SGHDN, CDR2 FVKESK. This CDR3 is built from 17 residues. The trim removed 0 bases at V and 4 bases at J, leaving 5 bases unmatched. CDR3 DNA: TGTGCCAGCAGCCAAGATCCGGGACTAGCGGTATACAATGAGCAGTTCTTC. Protein sequence: CASSQDPGLAVYNEQFF.

The DNA for the CDR3 is TGTGCCAGCAGCTTGGGACTAGCGGGAAGGCTCACCGGGGAGCTGTTTTTT. Encoded protein: CASSLGLAGRLTGELFF. This chain uses TRBV5-6 with TRBJ2-2, with 11 nucleotides matching TRBD2. V trimming: 0 bases; J trimming: 4 bases; junction bases outside the gene matches: 5. The germline V gene has CDR1 SGHDT and CDR2 YYEEEE. The CDR3 consists of 17 residues.

This clonotype has only a few counts. Written as DNA, the CDR3 is TGCGCCAGCAGCTTGACTAGCGGGGAGGCAGATACGCAGTATTTT. Protein product: CASSLTSGEADTQYF. J is TRBJ2-3 and V is TRBV5-1; 10 bases line up with TRBD2. This CDR3 has 15 residues. Trimming at V came to 1 base and at J to 4 bases, leaving 3 bases not matched to a gene. Per germline, CDR1 SGHRS and CDR2 YFSETQ. Variable domain in full (rest from reference TRBV5-1 and TRBJ2-3): KAGVTQTPRYLIKTRGQQVTLSCSPISGHRSVSWYQQTPGQGLQFLFEYFSETQRNKGNFPGRFSGRQFSNSRSEMNVSTLELGDSALYLCASSLTSGEADTQYFGPGTRLTVL.

This clonotype came up a few times. This chain links TRBV27 with TRBJ2-1; possible D gene TRBD2, 5 bases. The CDR3 length is 15 residues. The germline V gene has CDR1 MNHEY and CDR2 SMNVEV (reference sequence). Deletions cut 7 bases from V and 7 bases from J, with 20 bases between. CDR3 amino acids: CASTPGVVPENEQFF. In DNA form, the CDR3 reads TGTGCCAGCACCCCCGGGGTAGTTCCGGAAAATGAGCAGTTCTTC.

This clonotype was recorded many times. The V call is TRBV27, the J call TRBJ1-1, with a weak D call TRBD1 (5 bases). The length of the CDR3 is 13 residues. Trimming removed 3 bases from V and 7 bases from J, with 12 bases in between. Looked up from germline, CDR1 is MNHEY and CDR2 is SMNVEV (reference sequence). The CDR3 is CASSFGRVNEAFF. The CDR3 DNA reads as TGTGCCAGCAGTTTTGGCAGGGTCAATGAAGCTTTCTTT.